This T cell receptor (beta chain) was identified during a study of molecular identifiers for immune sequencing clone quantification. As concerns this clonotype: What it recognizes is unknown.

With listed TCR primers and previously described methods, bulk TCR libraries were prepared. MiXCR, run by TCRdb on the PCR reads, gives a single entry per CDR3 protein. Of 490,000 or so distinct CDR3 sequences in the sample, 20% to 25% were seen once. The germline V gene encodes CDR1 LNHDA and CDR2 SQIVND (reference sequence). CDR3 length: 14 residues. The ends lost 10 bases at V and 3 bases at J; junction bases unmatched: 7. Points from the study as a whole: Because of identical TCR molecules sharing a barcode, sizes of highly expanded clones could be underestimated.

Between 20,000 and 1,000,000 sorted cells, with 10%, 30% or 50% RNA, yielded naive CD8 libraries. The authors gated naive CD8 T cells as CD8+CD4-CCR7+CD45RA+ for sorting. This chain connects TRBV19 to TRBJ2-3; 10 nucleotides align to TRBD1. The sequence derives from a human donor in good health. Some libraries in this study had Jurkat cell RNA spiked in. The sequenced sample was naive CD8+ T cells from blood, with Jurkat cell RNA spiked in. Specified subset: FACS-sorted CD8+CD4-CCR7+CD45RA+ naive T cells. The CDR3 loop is CATSLGQGTDTQYF. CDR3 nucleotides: TGTGCCACCTCTTTGGGACAGGGGACAGATACGCAGTATTTT. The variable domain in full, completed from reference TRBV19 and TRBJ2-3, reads DGGITQSPKYLFRKEGQNVTLSCEQNLNHDAMYWYRQDPGQGLRLIYYSQIVNDFQKGDIAEGYSVSREKKESFPLTVTSAQKNPTAFYLCATSLGQGTDTQYFGPGTRLTVL.